This TCR beta chain was sequenced in a study of cytomegalovirus exposure and HLA in healthy donors. Whole-study results and caveats: V- and J-gene trimming in TCR beta was tied to a missense DCLRE1C variant by an analysis performed later.

The CDR3 is made up of 14 amino acids. J gave up 4 bases and V 2 bases, and 0 bases lay outside the gene matches. Germline CDR1 and CDR2: MRHNA and SNTAGT. This clone has a count of ten or more. The antigen is undetermined. The PCR contained 60 Vbeta and 13 Jbeta primers. Sequencing used immunoSEQ multiplex PCR; TCRdb keeps in-frame clones, though not all of them. The data hold some 190,000 clones, with around 76% observed a single time. The sequence came from a woman in her 30s in good health and CMV-seropositive. Specimen: PBMCs. The V gene is TRBV6-4, the J gene TRBJ2-2; 8 bases align to TRBD2. The CDR3, as DNA: TGTGCCAGCAGTGACGGGACTAGCACCGGGGAGCTGTTTTTT. It is translated as CASSDGTSTGELFF.